This T cell receptor beta chain derives from a study of cytomegalovirus exposure and HLA in healthy donors. CDR1 and CDR2 from the germline V gene are SGHRS and YFSETQ. J was trimmed by 0 bases and V by 4 bases; bases with no gene match: 2. There are 15 residues in the CDR3. With 60 Vbeta and 13 Jbeta primers, the PCR was carried out. Sequencing was performed with immunoSEQ multiplex PCR; in TCRdb, only in-frame clones are kept and a portion is missing. The profile shows about 120,000 clones, roughly three fifths of them singletons. The V call is TRBV5-1, the J call TRBJ1-3; 9 nucleotides agree with TRBD1. The receptor was derived from a young man in good health and CMV-seronegative. Material for sequencing was PBMCs. The CDR3 protein is CASSMTGGSGNTIYF. The CDR3 DNA is TGCGCCAGCAGCATGACAGGGGGCTCTGGAAACACCATATATTTT.